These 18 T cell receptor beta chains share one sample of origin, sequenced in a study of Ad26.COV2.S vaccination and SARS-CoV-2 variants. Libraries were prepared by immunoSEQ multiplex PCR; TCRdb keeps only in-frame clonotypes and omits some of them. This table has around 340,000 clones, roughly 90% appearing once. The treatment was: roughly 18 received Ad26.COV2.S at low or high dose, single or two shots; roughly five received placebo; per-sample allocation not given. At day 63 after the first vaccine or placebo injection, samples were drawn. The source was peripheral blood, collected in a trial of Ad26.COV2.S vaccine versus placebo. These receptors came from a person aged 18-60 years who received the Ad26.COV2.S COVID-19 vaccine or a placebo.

The CDR3 DNA follows: TGTGCCAGCAGCCTAAGGGGGGACGAATCCTACGAGCAGTACTTC. The encoded protein is CASSLRGDESYEQYF. The chain couples TRBV21-1 to TRBJ2-7. TRBV21-1 corresponds to a pseudogene. The CDR3 loop spans 15 amino acids.

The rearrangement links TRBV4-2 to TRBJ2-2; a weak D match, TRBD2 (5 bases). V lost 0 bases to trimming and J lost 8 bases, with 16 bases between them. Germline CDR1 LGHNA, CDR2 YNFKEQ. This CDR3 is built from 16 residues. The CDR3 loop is CASSQDPLGSKGELFF. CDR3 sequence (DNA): TGTGCCAGCAGCCAAGATCCTCTGGGGAGTAAGGGGGAGCTGTTTTTT.

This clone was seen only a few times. The CDR3 nucleotides read TGTGCCAGCAGTTCACAGGATTATGAGAAGCCCCAGCATTTT. As protein: CASSSQDYEKPQHF. This chain connects TRBV6-2 or TRBV6-3 to TRBJ1-5; tentative D call: TRBD1 (5 bases). The CDR3 contains 14 residues. V lost 4 bases, J lost 8 bases, and 15 bases lay in between. Looked up from germline, CDR1 is MNHEY and CDR2 is SVGEGT.

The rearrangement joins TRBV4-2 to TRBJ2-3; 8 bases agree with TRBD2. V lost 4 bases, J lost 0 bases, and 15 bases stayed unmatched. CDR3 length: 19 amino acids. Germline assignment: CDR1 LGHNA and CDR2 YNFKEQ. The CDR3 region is CASSRVRGSGETSTDTQYF. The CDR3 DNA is TGTGCCAGCAGCCGCGTTCGGGGTAGCGGGGAAACTAGCACAGATACGCAGTATTTT.

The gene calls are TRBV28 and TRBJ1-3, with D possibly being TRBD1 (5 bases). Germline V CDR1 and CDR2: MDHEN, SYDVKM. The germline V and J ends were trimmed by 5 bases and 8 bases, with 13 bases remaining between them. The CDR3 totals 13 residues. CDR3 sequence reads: CASSAGFGDTIYF. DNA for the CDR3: TGTGCCAGCAGTGCAGGGTTTGGGGACACCATATATTTT. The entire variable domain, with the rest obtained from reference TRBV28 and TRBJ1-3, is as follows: DVKVTQSSRYLVKRTGEKVFLECVQDMDHENMFWYRQDPGLGLRLIYFSYDVKMKEKGDIPEGYSVSREKKERFSLILESASTNQTSMYLCASSAGFGDTIYFGEGSWLTVV.

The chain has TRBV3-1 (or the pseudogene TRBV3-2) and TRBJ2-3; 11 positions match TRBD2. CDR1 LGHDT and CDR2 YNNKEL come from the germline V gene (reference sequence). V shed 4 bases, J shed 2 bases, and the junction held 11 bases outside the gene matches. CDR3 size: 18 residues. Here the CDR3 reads CASSPQVAGGPNTDTQYF. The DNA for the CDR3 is TGTGCCAGCAGCCCCCAGGTAGCGGGGGGGCCGAACACAGATACGCAGTATTTT.

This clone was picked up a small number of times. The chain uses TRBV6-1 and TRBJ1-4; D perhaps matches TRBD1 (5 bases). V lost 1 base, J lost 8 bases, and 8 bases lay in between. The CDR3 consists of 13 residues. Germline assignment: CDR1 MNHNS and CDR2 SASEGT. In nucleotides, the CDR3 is TGTGCCAGCAGTGAAGGGGGGGTCGAAAAACTGTTTTTT. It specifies CASSEGGVEKLFF.

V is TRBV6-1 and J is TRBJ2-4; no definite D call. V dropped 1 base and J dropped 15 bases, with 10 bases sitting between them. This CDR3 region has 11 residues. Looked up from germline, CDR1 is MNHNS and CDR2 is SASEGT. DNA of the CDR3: TGTGCCAGCAGTGAAGGCCGCCGAGGGTACTTC. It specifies CASSEGRRGYF.

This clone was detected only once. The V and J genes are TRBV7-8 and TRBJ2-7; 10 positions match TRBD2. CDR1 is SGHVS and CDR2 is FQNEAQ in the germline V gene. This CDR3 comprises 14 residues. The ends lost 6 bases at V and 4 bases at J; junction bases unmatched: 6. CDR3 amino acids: CASRGTSAVYEQYF. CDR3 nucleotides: TGTGCCAGCAGGGGGACTAGCGCCGTTTACGAGCAGTACTTC.

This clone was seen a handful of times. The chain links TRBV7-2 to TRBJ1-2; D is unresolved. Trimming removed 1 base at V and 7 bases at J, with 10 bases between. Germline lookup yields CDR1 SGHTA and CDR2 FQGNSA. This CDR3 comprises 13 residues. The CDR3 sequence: CASSLGQEGGYTF. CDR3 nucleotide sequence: TGTGCCAGCAGCTTAGGGCAGGAAGGTGGCTACACCTTC.

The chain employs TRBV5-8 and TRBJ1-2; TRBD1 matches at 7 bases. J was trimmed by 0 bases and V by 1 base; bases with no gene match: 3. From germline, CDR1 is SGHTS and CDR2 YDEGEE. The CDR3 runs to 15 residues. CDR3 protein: CASSLSTGPNYGYTF. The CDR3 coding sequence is TGTGCCAGCAGCTTGTCGACAGGGCCTAACTATGGCTACACCTTC.

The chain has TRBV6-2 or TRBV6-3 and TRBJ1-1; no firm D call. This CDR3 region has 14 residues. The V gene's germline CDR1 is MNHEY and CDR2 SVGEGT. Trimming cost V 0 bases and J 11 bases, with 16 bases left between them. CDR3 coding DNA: TGTGCCAGCAGTTACTCATCGTTTACCCGAGGGGCTTTCTTT. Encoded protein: CASSYSSFTRGAFF.

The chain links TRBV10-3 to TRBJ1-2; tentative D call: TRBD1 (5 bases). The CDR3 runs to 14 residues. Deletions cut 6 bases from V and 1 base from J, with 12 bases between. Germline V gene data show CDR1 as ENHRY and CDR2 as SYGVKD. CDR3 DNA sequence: TGTGCCATCAGAGGGGACCGAGATAACTATGGCTACACCTTC. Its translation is CAIRGDRDNYGYTF.

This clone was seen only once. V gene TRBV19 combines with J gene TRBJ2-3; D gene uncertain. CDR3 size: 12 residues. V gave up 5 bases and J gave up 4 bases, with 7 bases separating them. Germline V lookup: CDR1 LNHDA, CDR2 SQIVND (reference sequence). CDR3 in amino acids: CASSPLADTQYF. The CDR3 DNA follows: TGTGCCAGTAGTCCCCTAGCAGATACGCAGTATTTT.

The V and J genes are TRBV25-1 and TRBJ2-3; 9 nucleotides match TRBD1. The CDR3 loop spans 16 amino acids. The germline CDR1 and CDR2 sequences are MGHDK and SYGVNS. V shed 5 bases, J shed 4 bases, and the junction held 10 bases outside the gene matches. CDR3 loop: CASSIYRRQGADTQYF. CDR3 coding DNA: TGTGCCAGCAGTATTTACCGGAGACAGGGGGCAGATACGCAGTATTTT. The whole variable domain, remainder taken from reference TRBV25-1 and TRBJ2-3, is EADIYQTPRYLVIGTGKKITLECSQTMGHDKMYWYQQDPGMELHLIHYSYGVNSTEKGDLSSESTVSRIRTEHFPLTLESARPSHTSQYLCASSIYRRQGADTQYFGPGTRLTVL.

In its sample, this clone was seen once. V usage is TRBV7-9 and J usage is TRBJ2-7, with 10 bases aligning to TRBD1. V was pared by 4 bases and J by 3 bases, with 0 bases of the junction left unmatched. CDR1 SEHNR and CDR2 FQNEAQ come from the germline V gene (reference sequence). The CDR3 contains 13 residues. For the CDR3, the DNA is TGTGCCAGCAGCTGGGACAGGGGCTACGAGCAGTACTTC. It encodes CASSWDRGYEQYF.

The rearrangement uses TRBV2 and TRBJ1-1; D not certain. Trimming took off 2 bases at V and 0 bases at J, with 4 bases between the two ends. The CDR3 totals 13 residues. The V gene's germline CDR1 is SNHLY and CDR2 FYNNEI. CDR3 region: CASSELLNTEAFF. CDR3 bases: TGTGCCAGCAGTGAATTGTTGAACACTGAAGCTTTCTTT.

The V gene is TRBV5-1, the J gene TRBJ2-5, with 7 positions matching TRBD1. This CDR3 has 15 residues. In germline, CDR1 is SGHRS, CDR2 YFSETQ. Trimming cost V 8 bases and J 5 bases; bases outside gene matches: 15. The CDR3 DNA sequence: TGCGCCAGTAACAACGAGGGGGCAAGAGTCGAGACCCAGTACTTC. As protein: CASNNEGARVETQYF.